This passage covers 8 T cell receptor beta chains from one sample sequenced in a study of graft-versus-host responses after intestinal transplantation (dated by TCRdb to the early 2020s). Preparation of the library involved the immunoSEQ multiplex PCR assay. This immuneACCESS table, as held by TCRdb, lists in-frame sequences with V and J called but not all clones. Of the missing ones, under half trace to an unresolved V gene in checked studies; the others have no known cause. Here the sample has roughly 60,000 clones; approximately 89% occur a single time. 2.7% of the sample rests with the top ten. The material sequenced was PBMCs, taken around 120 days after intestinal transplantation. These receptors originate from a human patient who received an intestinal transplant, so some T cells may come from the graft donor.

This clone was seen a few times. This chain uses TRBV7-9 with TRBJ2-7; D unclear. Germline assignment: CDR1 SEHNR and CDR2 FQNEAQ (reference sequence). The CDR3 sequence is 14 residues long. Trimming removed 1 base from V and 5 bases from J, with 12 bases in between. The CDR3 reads CASSLVGGGNEQYF. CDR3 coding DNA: TGTGCCAGCAGCTTAGTTGGCGGCGGCAACGAGCAGTACTTC.

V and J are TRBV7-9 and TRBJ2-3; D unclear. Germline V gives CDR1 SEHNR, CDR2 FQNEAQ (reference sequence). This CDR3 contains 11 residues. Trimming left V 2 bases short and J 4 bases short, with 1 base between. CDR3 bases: TGTGCCAGCAGCTTATCAGATACGCAGTATTTT. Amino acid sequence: CASSLSDTQYF.

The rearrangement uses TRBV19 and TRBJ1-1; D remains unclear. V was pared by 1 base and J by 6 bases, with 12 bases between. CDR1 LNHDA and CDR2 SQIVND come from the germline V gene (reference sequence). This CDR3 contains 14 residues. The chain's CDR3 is CASSIGVGFAEAFF. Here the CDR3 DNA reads TGTGCCAGTAGTATAGGGGTGGGATTCGCTGAAGCTTTCTTT.

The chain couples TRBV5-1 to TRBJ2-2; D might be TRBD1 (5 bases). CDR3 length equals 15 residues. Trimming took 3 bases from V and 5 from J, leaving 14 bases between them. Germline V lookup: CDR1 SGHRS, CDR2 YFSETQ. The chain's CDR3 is CASSSTDRWTGELFF. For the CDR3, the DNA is TGCGCCAGCAGCTCCACCGACAGATGGACCGGGGAGCTGTTTTTT.

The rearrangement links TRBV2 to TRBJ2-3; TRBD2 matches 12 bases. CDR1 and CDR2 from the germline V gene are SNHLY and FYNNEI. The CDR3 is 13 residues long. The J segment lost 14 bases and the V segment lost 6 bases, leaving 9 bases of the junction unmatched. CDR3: CASSDFTSGGWYF. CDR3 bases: TGTGCCAGCAGCGACTTTACTAGCGGGGGGTGGTATTTT.

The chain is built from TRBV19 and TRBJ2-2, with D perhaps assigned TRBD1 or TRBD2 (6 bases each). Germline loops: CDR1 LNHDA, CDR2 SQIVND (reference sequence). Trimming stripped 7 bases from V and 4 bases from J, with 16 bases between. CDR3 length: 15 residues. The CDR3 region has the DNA TGTGCCAGTACTAGGGGGGATGTGGGCACCGGGGAGCTGTTTTTT. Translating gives CASTRGDVGTGELFF.

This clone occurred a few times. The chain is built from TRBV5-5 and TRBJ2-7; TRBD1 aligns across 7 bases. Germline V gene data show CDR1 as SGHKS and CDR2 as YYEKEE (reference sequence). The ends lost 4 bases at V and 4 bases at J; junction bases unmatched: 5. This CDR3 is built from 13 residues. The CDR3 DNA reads TGTGCCAGCAGCCTACAGGGGAGATACGAGCAGTACTTC. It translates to CASSLQGRYEQYF.

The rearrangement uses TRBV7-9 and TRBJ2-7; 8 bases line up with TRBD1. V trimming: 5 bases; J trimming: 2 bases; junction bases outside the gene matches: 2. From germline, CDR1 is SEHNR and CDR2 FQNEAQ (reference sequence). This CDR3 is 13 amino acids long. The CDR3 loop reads CASSKQGAYEQYF. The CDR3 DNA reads TGTGCCAGCAGCAAACAGGGGGCCTACGAGCAGTACTTC. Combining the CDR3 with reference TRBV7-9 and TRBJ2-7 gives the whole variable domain DTGVSQNPRHKITKRGQNVTFRCDPISEHNRLYWYRQTLGQGPEFLTYFQNEAQLEKSRLLSDRFSAERPKGSFSTLEIQRTEQGDSAMYLCASSKQGAYEQYFGPGTRLTVT.